This TCR beta chain was recorded in a study of metastatic and nonmetastatic thyroid tumors. Turning to the study itself: Thyroid patients, malignant and benign, had repertoires compared across blood and tumor or nodule tissue.

Per the study methods: A classifier for distant metastasis in papillary thyroid cancer was constructed using CDR3 differences observed across clinicopathological groups. Using MiXCR, TCRdb re-called clones from the PCR reads. It is TCRdb's table, rather than the study itself, that gives the V and J calls and clone size. The sample lists some 15,000 clones, more than 20% occurring once. This clone has only a few counts. Its antigen is unidentified. Study findings and constraints: Significantly greater TCR beta diversity was reportedly found in malignant thyroid tumors than in benign nodules (in blood and tumor).

CDR1 is SGDLS and CDR2 is YYNGEE in the germline V gene. The CDR3 runs to 13 residues. The V gene lost 6 bases and the J gene lost 3 bases, with 13 bases spanning the gap. No treatment of any kind had been given to any patient before thyroid surgery. The sequence was obtained from a female donor with papillary thyroid cancer or a benign thyroid nodule (not recorded which). Some clones in this sample may be carry-over from other donors' samples. The sample taken for sequencing was adjacent normal tissue. The V gene is TRBV9, the J gene TRBJ2-7; no reliable D call. The CDR3 DNA sequence: TGTGCCAGCAACCGCGGAGAGAACTACGAGCAGTACTTC. Translating it yields CASNRGENYEQYF.